Below are 28 T cell receptor beta chains sequenced from a single sample in a study of blood T cell repertoires in COVID-19. TCRdb's copy holds only in-frame clones and misses some; the assay was immunoSEQ multiplex PCR. The top ten hold about 15% of the sample, which has 120,000 to 150,000 clones, over 60% seen once. Sample: peripheral blood. The receptors shown here come from a man aged 50 or older with acute or convalescent COVID-19.

This clone was detected only a few times. The chain combines TRBV29-1 with TRBJ2-5; 10 nucleotides line up with TRBD2. Trimming took 6 bases from V and 5 from J; bases not matched to a gene: 12. Germline V lookup: CDR1 SQVTM, CDR2 ANQGSEA. This CDR3 has 15 amino acids. CDR3 residues: CSVKTSGVIWETQYF. The CDR3 nucleotides are TGCAGCGTAAAAACTAGCGGGGTTATTTGGGAGACCCAGTACTTC.

The V call is TRBV11-3, the J call TRBJ2-5, with 9 bases fitting TRBD1. Per the germline V gene, CDR1 is SGHNT and CDR2 is YENEEA. This CDR3 comprises 16 residues. J was trimmed by 4 bases and V by 5 bases; bases with no gene match: 11. The chain's CDR3 is CASSPTSQGAGETQYF. CDR3 DNA sequence: TGTGCCAGCAGCCCGACCTCACAGGGGGCTGGAGAGACCCAGTACTTC.

This clone showed up just once. This chain connects TRBV5-1 to TRBJ2-5, with TRBD1 matching 12 bases. Trimming took 3 bases from V and 7 from J; bases not matched to a gene: 10. The CDR3 covers 16 residues. Germline V gives CDR1 SGHRS, CDR2 YFSETQ. DNA of the CDR3: TGCGCCAGCAGCTGGGACAGGGGGCAGCGAGAACGGACCCAGTACTTC. This codes for CASSWDRGQRERTQYF.

This clone has ten or more counts. The chain couples TRBV4-1 to TRBJ2-3, with 9 bases aligning to TRBD1. The CDR3 totals 15 residues. The J segment lost 5 bases and the V segment lost 0 bases, leaving 3 bases of the junction unmatched. Germline loops: CDR1 MGHRA, CDR2 YSYEKL. CDR3 DNA sequence: TGCGCCAGCAGCCAAGATCGGGACAGGGAAGATACGCAGTATTTT. It translates to CASSQDRDREDTQYF.

The CDR3 region has the DNA TGCGCCAGCAGCTCCTTGACTAGCGGGGGGCGAGATGAGCAGTTCTTC. Translated: CASSSLTSGGRDEQFF. The gene calls are TRBV5-1 and TRBJ2-1; 13 nucleotides agree with TRBD2. The CDR3 totals 16 residues. V trimming: 3 bases; J trimming: 8 bases; junction bases outside the gene matches: 8. The germline V gene encodes CDR1 SGHRS and CDR2 YFSETQ.

The chain joins TRBV7-9 to TRBJ2-5; no reliable D call. CDR3 length equals 15 residues. Germline V lookup: CDR1 SEHNR, CDR2 FQNEAQ (reference sequence). Trimming removed 1 base at V and 3 bases at J, with 12 bases between. For the CDR3, the DNA is TGTGCCAGCAGCTTAGGGCTCCAAGTCGAAGAGACCCAGTACTTC. Residues: CASSLGLQVEETQYF.

Only a few counts were recorded for this clone. CDR3 region: CARSSRGLPGNYEGYTF. The CDR3, as DNA: TGTGCCAGAAGCTCACGTGGTCTCCCAGGGAACTATGAGGGCTACACCTTC. This chain joins TRBV5-3 and TRBJ1-2; D is perhaps TRBD1 (5 bases). TRBV5-3 is flagged as an ORF with uncertain function. V lost 3 bases and J 8 bases, leaving 26 bases between the germline ends. The CDR3 runs to 17 residues.

This clone was seen ten or more times. The V and J genes are TRBV10-3 and TRBJ1-2; 10 nucleotides line up with TRBD1. Germline CDR1 is ENHRY and CDR2 is SYGVKD. V lost 2 bases, J lost 3 bases, and 6 bases stayed unmatched. There are 16 residues in the CDR3. CDR3 in amino acids: CAISETGQGLHYGYTF. DNA of the CDR3: TGTGCCATCAGTGAGACGGGACAGGGGCTCCACTATGGCTACACCTTC.

This sequence joins TRBV9 and TRBJ2-7, with 9 bases that match TRBD1. In germline, CDR1 is SGDLS, CDR2 YYNGEE. After removal of 4 bases from V and 2 bases from J, the junction contained 7 bases not matched to a gene. This CDR3 spans 15 amino acids. DNA for the CDR3: TGTGCCAGCAGCCCGGGACAGGGTCCCCCCTACGAGCAGTACGTC. Its protein product is CASSPGQGPPYEQYV.

The chain has TRBV25-1 and TRBJ2-3; D is possibly TRBD2 (5 bases). The germline V and J ends were trimmed by 6 bases and 2 bases, with 12 bases remaining between them. CDR3 length: 14 residues. Germline loops: CDR1 MGHDK, CDR2 SYGVNS. The CDR3 DNA reads as TGTGCCAGCAGCGAAGGAGCGGCCACAGATACGCAGTATTTT. Protein: CASSEGAATDTQYF.

The chain is built from TRBV24-1 and TRBJ2-1; D is perhaps TRBD2 (7 bases). Germline loops: CDR1 KGHDR, CDR2 SFDVKD. V was cut by 5 bases and J by 4 bases, with 14 bases left in between. CDR3 length: 15 amino acids. The DNA for the CDR3 is TGTGCCACCAGTGCCGGGGGGCGTGAGTACAATGAGCAGTTCTTC. Its protein product is CATSAGGREYNEQFF.

This chain links TRBV11-2 with TRBJ2-7; D is possibly TRBD1 (6 bases). CDR1 is SGHAT, CDR2 FQNNGV, per germline. The CDR3 totals 15 residues. V lost 0 bases to trimming and J lost 5 bases, with 14 bases between them. CDR3: CASSLDRQESHEQYF. The CDR3 nucleotides are TGTGCCAGCAGCTTAGACAGACAGGAGAGCCACGAGCAGTACTTC.

This clone came up many times. The J gene is TRBJ2-2, the V gene TRBV2; 14 nucleotides agree with TRBD2. The ends lost 6 bases at V and 0 bases at J; junction bases unmatched: 9. This CDR3 has 19 amino acids. Germline V gene data show CDR1 as SNHLY and CDR2 as FYNNEI. The CDR3, as DNA: TGTGCCAGCAGAGCCATCCCGGGACTAGCGGGGGCGAACACCGGGGAGCTGTTTTTT. Translation gives CASRAIPGLAGANTGELFF.

The rearrangement joins TRBV3-1 (or the pseudogene TRBV3-2) to TRBJ1-3, with D uncertain. The germline CDR1 and CDR2 sequences are LGHDT and YNNKEL (reference sequence). Trimming pared 2 bases from V and 0 bases from J, leaving 8 bases between. The CDR3 is 15 residues long. CDR3 nucleotides: TGTGCCAGCAGCCAAATTCCGGGCTCTGGAAACACCATATATTTT. This sequence encodes CASSQIPGSGNTIYF.

The V and J genes are TRBV15 and TRBJ2-1; perhaps TRBD2 as D (8 bases). The CDR3 spans 18 residues. V lost 3 bases to trimming and J lost 3 bases, with 21 bases between them. In germline, CDR1 is LNHNV, CDR2 YYDKDF (reference sequence). The CDR3 spells CATSRGQTDREGYNEQFF. The CDR3, as DNA: TGTGCCACCAGCAGGGGACAGACGGACCGGGAGGGCTACAATGAGCAGTTCTTC.

The V gene is TRBV15, the J gene TRBJ2-1; 9 bases match TRBD2. The V gene's germline CDR1 is LNHNV and CDR2 YYDKDF (reference sequence). The J segment lost 12 bases and the V segment lost 0 bases, leaving 9 bases of the junction unmatched. The CDR3 is 15 residues long. As DNA, the CDR3 is TGTGCCACCAGCAGAGATCGGGGTAGCGGGGGTTGGCAGTTCTTC. This sequence encodes CATSRDRGSGGWQFF. Full variable domain (missing parts from reference TRBV15 and TRBJ2-1): DAMVIQNPRYQVTQFGKPVTLSCSQTLNHNVMYWYQQKSSQAPKLLFHYYDKDFNNEADTPDNFQSRRPNTSFCFLDIRSPGLGDTAMYLCATSRDRGSGGWQFFGPGTRLTVL.

The chain is built from TRBV5-1 and TRBJ2-5, with a weak D call TRBD1 (7 bases). The CDR3 sequence is 14 residues long. Germline CDR1 and CDR2: SGHRS and YFSETQ. V lost 1 base to trimming and J lost 4 bases, with 11 bases between them. The CDR3 region has the DNA TGCGCCAGCAGCTTGTTTCAGGGGGGAGAGACCCAGTACTTC. As protein: CASSLFQGGETQYF.

V is TRBV7-2 and J is TRBJ2-3, with TRBD2 matching over 13 bases. The CDR3 has 17 amino acids. CDR1 and CDR2 from the germline V gene are SGHTA and FQGNSA. After removal of 4 bases from V and 9 bases from J, the junction contained 13 bases not matched to a gene. CDR3 in amino acids: CASSSRTSGGAGGTQYF. The CDR3 nucleotides are TGTGCCAGCAGCTCGAGAACTAGCGGGGGGGCCGGGGGGACGCAGTATTTT.

The chain combines TRBV9 with TRBJ2-2; 11 bases map to TRBD2. CDR3 length: 19 residues. Germline CDR1 SGDLS, CDR2 YYNGEE. Trimming removed 0 bases from V and 2 bases from J; junction bases left unmatched: 9. The CDR3 reads CASSVAGVAGGPNTGELFF. CDR3 nucleotide sequence: TGTGCCAGCAGCGTAGCGGGCGTAGCGGGGGGGCCTAACACCGGGGAGCTGTTTTTT.

The chain joins TRBV6-5 to TRBJ1-2; 8 nucleotides agree with TRBD1. The length of the CDR3 is 14 residues. V was clipped by 6 bases and J by 4 bases; unmatched bases: 7. Germline V gene lookup returns CDR1 MNHEY and CDR2 SVGAGI. CDR3 bases: TGTGCCAGCAGAGAGACAGGGGCCTTCTATGGCTACACCTTC. Encoded protein: CASRETGAFYGYTF.

This chain joins TRBV13 and TRBJ1-6, with 8 bases aligning to TRBD1. Germline trimming cut 5 bases from V and 4 bases from J; bases unmatched to any gene: 4. The CDR3 spans 15 residues. Looked up from germline, CDR1 is PRHDT and CDR2 is FYEKMQ (reference sequence). The CDR3 nucleotides are TGTGCCAGCAGCCGGACAGGGTCGTATAATTCACCCCTCCACTTT. It specifies CASSRTGSYNSPLHF.

The chain has TRBV5-1 and TRBJ2-2, with 9 bases that match TRBD2. The CDR3 has 15 residues. Germline lookup yields CDR1 SGHRS and CDR2 YFSETQ. Trimming took 5 bases from V and 4 from J; bases not matched to a gene: 6. The CDR3 loop reads CASRGSGGRTGELFF. CDR3 in DNA: TGCGCCAGCAGGGGTAGCGGGGGTCGCACCGGGGAGCTGTTTTTT.

V is TRBV3-1 (or the pseudogene TRBV3-2) and J is TRBJ2-7, with 8 bases that match TRBD1. Per the germline V gene, CDR1 is LGHDT and CDR2 is YNNKEL (reference sequence). V was clipped by 6 bases and J by 3 bases; unmatched bases: 1. This CDR3 region has 12 residues. In DNA form, the CDR3 reads TGTGCCAGCAGTACAGGGGGCTACGAGCAGTACTTC. This encodes CASSTGGYEQYF.

The V and J genes are TRBV18 and TRBJ1-1; 7 positions agree with TRBD1. The ends lost 3 bases at V and 6 bases at J; junction bases unmatched: 1. The CDR3 contains 12 residues. Germline V gene sequence: CDR1 KGHSH, CDR2 LQKENI. CDR3 loop: CASSPTGSEAFF. The CDR3 DNA reads as TGTGCCAGCTCACCGACAGGGTCTGAAGCTTTCTTT. Based on the CDR3 plus reference TRBV18 and TRBJ1-1, the full variable domain is NAGVMQNPRHLVRRRGQEARLRCSPMKGHSHVYWYRQLPEEGLKFMVYLQKENIIDESGMPKERFSAEFPKEGPSILRIQQVVRGDSAAYFCASSPTGSEAFFGQGTRLTVV.

The J gene is TRBJ1-2, the V gene TRBV12-3 or TRBV12-4; 8 nucleotides line up with TRBD1. The CDR3 has 13 residues. Trimming at V came to 5 bases and at J to 4 bases, leaving 3 bases not matched to a gene. The CDR3 DNA follows: TGTGCCAGCAGTCCTACAGGGGGCTATGGCTACACCTTC. Translation gives CASSPTGGYGYTF.

CDR3 sequence (DNA): TGTGCCATCCGCATACCGGGACAGGGGAACACTGAAGCTTTCTTT. Its translation: CAIRIPGQGNTEAFF. The V gene is TRBV10-3, the J gene TRBJ1-1, with 9 bases matching TRBD1. The CDR3 has 15 residues. J was trimmed by 1 base and V by 8 bases; bases with no gene match: 8. Germline lookup yields CDR1 ENHRY and CDR2 SYGVKD.

J is TRBJ1-5 and V is TRBV6-6; no clear D gene. The CDR3 covers 16 residues. Germline-derived CDR1 and CDR2 are MNHNY and SVGAGI (reference sequence). Trimming cost V 1 base and J 0 bases, with 10 bases left between them. The CDR3 DNA is TGTGCCAGCAGTTACTTAGAGAGTTATAGCAATCAGCCCCAGCATTTT. This sequence encodes CASSYLESYSNQPQHF.

The chain recombines TRBV13 with TRBJ1-2; a weak D match, TRBD1 (5 bases). The CDR3 spans 14 residues. V lost 0 bases to trimming and J lost 8 bases, with 13 bases between them. Germline CDR1 reads PRHDT; CDR2 reads FYEKMQ (reference sequence). CDR3 sequence: CASSLGQGQEGYTF. CDR3 coding DNA: TGTGCCAGCAGCTTAGGCCAGGGCCAGGAGGGCTACACCTTC.